What follows describes a single T cell receptor (beta chain). The PCR contained 60 Vbeta and 13 Jbeta primers. Assay: immunoSEQ multiplex PCR; the TCRdb copy retains only in-frame clones and omits some. The repertoire holds 120,000 or so clones, with over 9.5% as singletons. CDR1 is SEHNR, CDR2 FQNEAQ, per germline (reference sequence). The germline V and J ends were trimmed by 5 bases and 4 bases, with 11 bases remaining between them. The CDR3 consists of 13 residues. The data were taken from a study of cytomegalovirus exposure and HLA in healthy donors. This clonotype originated in a woman aged 18-29 years in good health and CMV-seropositive. Sequenced input: PBMCs. The chain recombines TRBV7-9 with TRBJ1-1; D uncertain. Here the CDR3 reads CASSPKAVTEAFF. The CDR3 DNA is TGTGCCAGCAGCCCGAAGGCGGTCACTGAAGCTTTCTTT.